This is a list of T cell receptor beta chains from one sample in a study of a mutant IDH1 vaccine in newly diagnosed glioma. Clones were sequenced by immunoSEQ multiplex PCR, and TCRdb holds only the in-frame ones, with some missing. The profile covers 20,000 to 25,000 clones, with roughly 93% appearing a single time and about 1.2% taken by the ten largest. The sample in question was PBMCs, obtained from a glioma patient treated with radiotherapy, temozolomide or both. Receptors originate from a man aged 40-49 years with glioma. The CDR3 runs from the conserved cysteine through the conserved F or W. Each record gives: D gene, V gene, clone size, J gene, CDR3 protein, CDR3 DNA. A D gene is named only where the DNA matches it firmly. Some rows mark clone size as missing; the rest say once, few, many or name a class of expanded clone.

d_gene: .
v_gene: TRBV19
abundance: .
j_gene: TRBJ1-2
CDR3aa: CASIGTPDGGYGYTF
CDR3nt: TGTGCCAGTATCGGGACACCGGACGGGGGCTATGGCTACACCTTC

d_gene: .
v_gene: TRBV5-1
abundance: .
j_gene: TRBJ2-7
CDR3aa: CASSRPEGSYEQYF
CDR3nt: TGCGCCAGCAGCCGCCCCGAGGGCTCCTACGAGCAGTACTTC

d_gene: .
v_gene: TRBV28
abundance: .
j_gene: TRBJ1-1
CDR3aa: CASSLTGRTEAFF
CDR3nt: TGTGCCAGCAGTTTAACAGGGAGAACTGAAGCTTTCTTT

d_gene: TRBD1
v_gene: TRBV30
abundance: .
j_gene: TRBJ2-5
CDR3aa: CAWSVQGMETQYF
CDR3nt: TGTGCCTGGAGTGTACAGGGGATGGAGACCCAGTACTTC

d_gene: .
v_gene: TRBV5-6
abundance: once
j_gene: TRBJ2-1
CDR3aa: CASSLRQDPYNEQFF
CDR3nt: TGTGCCAGCAGCTTGCGGCAGGACCCCTACAATGAGCAGTTCTTC

d_gene: .
v_gene: TRBV5-6
abundance: .
j_gene: TRBJ2-5
CDR3aa: CASSLGAVQETQYF
CDR3nt: TGTGCCAGCAGCTTGGGGGCGGTCCAAGAGACCCAGTACTTC

d_gene: TRBD2
v_gene: TRBV6-6
abundance: .
j_gene: TRBJ2-7
CDR3aa: CASNPIGLAGSHEQYF
CDR3nt: TGTGCCAGCAATCCTATAGGACTAGCGGGATCCCACGAGCAGTACTTC

d_gene: .
v_gene: TRBV5-1
abundance: once
j_gene: TRBJ2-3
CDR3aa: CASSLDYTDTQYF
CDR3nt: TGCGCCAGCAGCTTAGATTACACAGATACGCAGTATTTT

d_gene: .
v_gene: TRBV29-1
abundance: .
j_gene: TRBJ2-3
CDR3aa: CSVDPGLRGSDTQYF
CDR3nt: TGCAGCGTTGACCCCGGCTTGAGAGGTTCAGATACGCAGTATTTT

d_gene: .
v_gene: TRBV9
abundance: .
j_gene: TRBJ2-7
CDR3aa: CASSVGSDSYEQYF
CDR3nt: TGTGCCAGCAGCGTAGGTAGTGATTCCTACGAGCAGTACTTC

d_gene: TRBD1
v_gene: TRBV27
abundance: .
j_gene: TRBJ1-1
CDR3aa: CASSADRVLFEAFF
CDR3nt: TGTGCCAGCTCGGCGGACAGGGTCCTTTTTGAAGCTTTCTTT

d_gene: TRBD1
v_gene: TRBV5-4
abundance: .
j_gene: TRBJ2-1
CDR3aa: CASSIGQGPNEQFF
CDR3nt: TGTGCCAGCAGCATCGGACAGGGACCCAATGAGCAGTTCTTC

d_gene: .
v_gene: TRBV2
abundance: .
j_gene: TRBJ2-1
CDR3aa: CASSDRPEQFF
CDR3nt: TGTGCCAGCAGTGACAGACCCGAGCAGTTCTTC

d_gene: .
v_gene: TRBV12-5
abundance: .
j_gene: TRBJ1-5
CDR3aa: CASGWAGDQPQHF
CDR3nt: TGTGCTAGTGGTTGGGCAGGGGATCAGCCCCAGCATTTT

d_gene: .
v_gene: TRBV7-6
abundance: .
j_gene: TRBJ2-7
CDR3aa: CASSPGPNYEQYF
CDR3nt: TGTGCCAGCAGCCCCGGACCTAACTACGAGCAGTACTTC

d_gene: TRBD2
v_gene: TRBV7-6
abundance: .
j_gene: TRBJ2-3
CDR3aa: CASSELAGTSTDTQYF
CDR3nt: TGTGCCAGCAGCGAACTAGCGGGGACTAGCACAGATACGCAGTATTTT

d_gene: TRBD2
v_gene: TRBV5-1
abundance: .
j_gene: TRBJ2-7
CDR3aa: CASSGSGGAYEQYF
CDR3nt: TGCGCCAGCAGCGGCTCGGGGGGAGCCTACGAGCAGTACTTC

d_gene: TRBD1
v_gene: TRBV15
abundance: .
j_gene: TRBJ1-2
CDR3aa: CATSRGQWRGLEGYTF
CDR3nt: TGTGCCACCAGCAGGGGACAGTGGAGGGGCTTGGAAGGCTACACCTTC

d_gene: TRBD1
v_gene: TRBV13
abundance: .
j_gene: TRBJ1-2
CDR3aa: CASSFGTAYGYTF
CDR3nt: TGTGCCAGCAGCTTCGGGACAGCATATGGCTACACCTTC

d_gene: TRBD2
v_gene: TRBV7-9
abundance: .
j_gene: TRBJ2-7
CDR3aa: CASMGTSGGPYEQYF
CDR3nt: TGTGCCAGCATGGGGACTAGCGGGGGACCCTACGAGCAGTACTTC

d_gene: .
v_gene: TRBV5-1
abundance: .
j_gene: TRBJ1-1
CDR3aa: CASSAGPPGNTEAFF
CDR3nt: TGCGCCAGCAGCGCCGGTCCCCCAGGGAACACTGAAGCTTTCTTT

d_gene: .
v_gene: TRBV19
abundance: once
j_gene: TRBJ2-7
CDR3aa: CASTGTAGEQYF
CDR3nt: TGTGCCAGTACCGGGACGGCGGGGGAGCAGTACTTC

d_gene: .
v_gene: TRBV21-1
abundance: .
j_gene: TRBJ2-5
CDR3aa: CASSQVQGTSGRARETQYF
CDR3nt: TGTGCCAGCAGTCAAGTACAAGGGACTAGCGGGAGGGCCCGGGAGACCCAGTACTTC

d_gene: .
v_gene: TRBV25-1
abundance: .
j_gene: TRBJ1-1
CDR3aa: CASSERGGGAEAFF
CDR3nt: TGTGCCAGCAGTGAGAGGGGAGGTGGGGCTGAAGCTTTCTTT

d_gene: .
v_gene: TRBV7-3
abundance: .
j_gene: TRBJ1-1
CDR3aa: CASSPTVNTEAFF
CDR3nt: TGTGCCAGCAGCCCGACAGTGAACACTGAAGCTTTCTTT

d_gene: TRBD2
v_gene: TRBV12-5
abundance: .
j_gene: TRBJ2-5
CDR3aa: CASGLILAGGGTQYF
CDR3nt: TGTGCTAGTGGTTTGATTCTAGCGGGAGGCGGGACCCAGTACTTC

d_gene: .
v_gene: TRBV7-2
abundance: .
j_gene: TRBJ1-2
CDR3aa: CASSLDRAYGYTF
CDR3nt: TGTGCCAGCAGCTTAGACAGGGCTTATGGCTACACCTTC

d_gene: .
v_gene: TRBV21-1
abundance: .
j_gene: TRBJ2-7
CDR3aa: CASSKVGTGAYEQYF
CDR3nt: .

d_gene: TRBD1
v_gene: TRBV5-4
abundance: .
j_gene: TRBJ2-7
CDR3aa: CASSTRQGEQYF
CDR3nt: TGTGCCAGCAGCACTCGACAGGGCGAGCAGTACTTC

d_gene: TRBD2
v_gene: TRBV6-5
abundance: .
j_gene: TRBJ2-7
CDR3aa: CASSASGASSYEQYF
CDR3nt: TGTGCCAGCAGCGCTAGCGGGGCTAGCTCCTACGAGCAGTACTTC

d_gene: TRBD2
v_gene: TRBV5-1
abundance: .
j_gene: TRBJ2-5
CDR3aa: CASSLAGTSGSRETQYF
CDR3nt: TGCGCCAGCAGCTTGGCTGGGACTAGCGGGAGTAGGGAGACCCAGTACTTC

d_gene: TRBD1
v_gene: TRBV7-2
abundance: .
j_gene: TRBJ2-3
CDR3aa: CASTPDRVTDTQYF
CDR3nt: TGTGCCAGCACCCCCGACAGGGTCACAGATACGCAGTATTTT

d_gene: .
v_gene: TRBV9
abundance: .
j_gene: TRBJ2-5
CDR3aa: CASSEGWGQETQYF
CDR3nt: TGTGCCAGCAGCGAGGGATGGGGGCAAGAGACCCAGTACTTC

d_gene: .
v_gene: TRBV9
abundance: .
j_gene: TRBJ1-5
CDR3aa: CASSVDGGPGQPQHF
CDR3nt: TGTGCCAGCAGCGTAGATGGGGGACCCGGTCAGCCCCAGCATTTT

d_gene: TRBD2
v_gene: TRBV30
abundance: .
j_gene: TRBJ2-2
CDR3aa: CAWHWTSSSGELFF
CDR3nt: TGTGCCTGGCACTGGACTAGTAGCTCCGGGGAGCTGTTTTTT